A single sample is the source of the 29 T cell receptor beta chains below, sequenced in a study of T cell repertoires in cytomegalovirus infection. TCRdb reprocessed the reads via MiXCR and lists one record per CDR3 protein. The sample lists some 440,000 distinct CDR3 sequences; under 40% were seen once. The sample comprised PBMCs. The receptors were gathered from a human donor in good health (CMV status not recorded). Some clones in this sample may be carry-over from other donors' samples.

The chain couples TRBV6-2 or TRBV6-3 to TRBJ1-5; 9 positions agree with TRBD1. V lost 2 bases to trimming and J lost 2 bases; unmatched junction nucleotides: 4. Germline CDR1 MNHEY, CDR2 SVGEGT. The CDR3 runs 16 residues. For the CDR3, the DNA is TGTGCCAGCAGTTACGGGACAGGGAAGGGCAATCAGCCCCAGCATTTT. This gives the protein CASSYGTGKGNQPQHF.

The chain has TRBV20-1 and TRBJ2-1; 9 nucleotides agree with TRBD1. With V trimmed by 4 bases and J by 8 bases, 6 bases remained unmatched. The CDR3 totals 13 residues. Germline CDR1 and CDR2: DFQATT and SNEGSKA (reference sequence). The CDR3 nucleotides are TGCAGTGCTAAGGACAGGGGACTTCATGAGCAGTTCTTC. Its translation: CSAKDRGLHEQFF.

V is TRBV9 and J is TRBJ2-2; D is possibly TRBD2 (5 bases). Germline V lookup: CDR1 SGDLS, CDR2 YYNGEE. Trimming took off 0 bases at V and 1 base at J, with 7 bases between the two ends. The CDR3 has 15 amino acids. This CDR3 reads CASSVAAGNTGELFF. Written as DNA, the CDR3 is TGTGCCAGCAGCGTAGCCGCGGGGAACACCGGGGAGCTGTTTTTT. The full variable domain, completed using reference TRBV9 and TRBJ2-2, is DSGVTQTPKHLITATGQRVTLRCSPRSGDLSVYWYQQSLDQGLQFLIQYYNGEERAKGNILERFSAQQFPDLHSELNLSSLELGDSALYFCASSVAAGNTGELFFGEGSRLTVL.

The CDR3 reads CASRSVGRRDFEQFF. CDR3 coding DNA: TGTGCCAGCAGATCGGTTGGGCGGCGGGACTTTGAGCAGTTCTTC. The chain uses TRBV6-1 and TRBJ2-1; D perhaps matches TRBD2 (6 bases). The germline V gene has CDR1 MNHNS and CDR2 SASEGT. The CDR3 is made up of 15 amino acids. V lost 6 bases and J 9 bases, leaving 21 bases between the germline ends.

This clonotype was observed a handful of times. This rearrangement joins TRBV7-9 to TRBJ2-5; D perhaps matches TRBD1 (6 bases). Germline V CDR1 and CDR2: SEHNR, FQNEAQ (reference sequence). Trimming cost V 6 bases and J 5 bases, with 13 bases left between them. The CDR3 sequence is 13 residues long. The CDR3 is CASRPGQPETQYF. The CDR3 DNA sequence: TGTGCCAGCAGACCTGGACAGCCCGAGACCCAGTACTTC. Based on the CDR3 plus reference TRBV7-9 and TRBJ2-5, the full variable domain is DTGVSQNPRHKITKRGQNVTFRCDPISEHNRLYWYRQTLGQGPEFLTYFQNEAQLEKSRLLSDRFSAERPKGSFSTLEIQRTEQGDSAMYLCASRPGQPETQYFGPGTRLLVL.

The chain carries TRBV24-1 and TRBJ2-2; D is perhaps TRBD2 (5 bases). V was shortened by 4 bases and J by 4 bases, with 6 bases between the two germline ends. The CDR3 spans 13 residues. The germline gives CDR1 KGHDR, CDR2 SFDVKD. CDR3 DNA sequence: TGTGCCACCAGTGAAGCGGTCACCGGGGAGCTGTTTTTT. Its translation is CATSEAVTGELFF.

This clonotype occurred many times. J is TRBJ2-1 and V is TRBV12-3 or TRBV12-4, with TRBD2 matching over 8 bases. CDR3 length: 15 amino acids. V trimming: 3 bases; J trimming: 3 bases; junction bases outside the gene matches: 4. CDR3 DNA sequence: TGTGCCAGCAGTTTCGGGGGGGGGAGCTACAATGAGCAGTTCTTC. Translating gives CASSFGGGSYNEQFF.

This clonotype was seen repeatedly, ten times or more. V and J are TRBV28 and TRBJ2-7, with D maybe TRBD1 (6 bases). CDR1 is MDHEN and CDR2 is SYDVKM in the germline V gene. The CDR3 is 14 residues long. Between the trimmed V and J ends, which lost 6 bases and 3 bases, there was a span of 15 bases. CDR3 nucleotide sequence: TGTGCCAGCAGGGTACAGGGCAACCTCTACGAGCAGTACTTC. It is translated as CASRVQGNLYEQYF. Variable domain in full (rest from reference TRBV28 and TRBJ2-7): DVKVTQSSRYLVKRTGEKVFLECVQDMDHENMFWYRQDPGLGLRLIYFSYDVKMKEKGDIPEGYSVSREKKERFSLILESASTNQTSMYLCASRVQGNLYEQYFGPGTRLTVT.

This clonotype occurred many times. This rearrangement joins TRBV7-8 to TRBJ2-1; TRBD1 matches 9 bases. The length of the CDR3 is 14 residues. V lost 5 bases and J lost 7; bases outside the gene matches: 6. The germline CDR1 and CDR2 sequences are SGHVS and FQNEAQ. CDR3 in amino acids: CASSTRDRVNEQFF. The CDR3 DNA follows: TGTGCCAGCAGCACCCGGGACAGGGTGAATGAGCAGTTCTTC.

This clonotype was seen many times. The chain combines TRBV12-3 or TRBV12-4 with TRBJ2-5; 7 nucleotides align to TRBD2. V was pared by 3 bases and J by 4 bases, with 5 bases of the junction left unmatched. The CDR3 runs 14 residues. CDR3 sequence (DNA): TGTGCCAGCAGTTTTGGGGGGGAGCGAGAGACCCAGTACTTC. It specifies CASSFGGERETQYF.

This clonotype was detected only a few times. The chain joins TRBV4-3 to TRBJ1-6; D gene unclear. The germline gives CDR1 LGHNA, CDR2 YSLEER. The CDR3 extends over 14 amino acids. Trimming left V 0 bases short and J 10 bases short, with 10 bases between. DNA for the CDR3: TGCGCCAGCAGCCAAGATCTGTTGAGGTCACCCCTCCACTTT. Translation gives CASSQDLLRSPLHF.

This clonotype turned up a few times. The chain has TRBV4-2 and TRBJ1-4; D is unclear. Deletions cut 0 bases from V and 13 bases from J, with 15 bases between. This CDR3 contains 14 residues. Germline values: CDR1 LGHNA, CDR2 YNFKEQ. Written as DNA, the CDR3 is TGTGCCAGCAGCCAAGAGAGAAAGCCATTGATACTGTTTTTT. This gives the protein CASSQERKPLILFF.

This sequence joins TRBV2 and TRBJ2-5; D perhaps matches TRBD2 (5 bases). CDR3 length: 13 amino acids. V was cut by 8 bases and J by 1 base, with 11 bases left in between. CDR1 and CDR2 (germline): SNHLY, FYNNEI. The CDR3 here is CASGRLFQETQYF. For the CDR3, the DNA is TGTGCCAGCGGCCGACTATTCCAAGAGACCCAGTACTTC.

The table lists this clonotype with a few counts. DNA of the CDR3: TGTGCCAGCAGCTTCGGCGGAACTAATGAAAAACTGTTTTTT. It specifies CASSFGGTNEKLFF. V and J are TRBV7-6 and TRBJ1-4; D is ambiguous. The germline CDR1 and CDR2 sequences are SGHVS and FNYEAQ. Between the trimmed V and J ends, which lost 3 bases and 1 base, there was a span of 6 bases. This CDR3 has 14 amino acids.

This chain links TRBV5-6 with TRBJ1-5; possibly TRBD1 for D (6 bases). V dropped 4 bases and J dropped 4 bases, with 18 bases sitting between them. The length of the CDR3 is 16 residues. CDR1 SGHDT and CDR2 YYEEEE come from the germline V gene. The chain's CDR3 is CASSLKGWDKNQPQHF. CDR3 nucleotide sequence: TGTGCCAGCAGCCTAAAAGGGTGGGACAAAAATCAGCCCCAGCATTTT. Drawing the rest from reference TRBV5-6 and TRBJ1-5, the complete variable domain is DAGVTQSPTHLIKTRGQQVTLRCSPKSGHDTVSWYQQALGQGPQFIFQYYEEEERQRGNFPDRFSGHQFPNYSSELNVNALLLGDSALYLCASSLKGWDKNQPQHFGDGTRLSIL.

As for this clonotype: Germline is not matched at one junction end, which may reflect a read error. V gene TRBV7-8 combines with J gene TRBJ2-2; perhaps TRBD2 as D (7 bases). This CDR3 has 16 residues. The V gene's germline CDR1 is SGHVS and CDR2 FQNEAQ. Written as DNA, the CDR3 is TGTTCCAGCAGACGACGGGCGGGGGCATACACCGGGGAGCTGTTTTTT. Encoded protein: CSSRRRAGAYTGELFF.

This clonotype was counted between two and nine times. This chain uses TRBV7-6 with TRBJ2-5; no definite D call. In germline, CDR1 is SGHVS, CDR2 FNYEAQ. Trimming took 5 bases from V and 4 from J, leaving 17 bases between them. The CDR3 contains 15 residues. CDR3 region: CASSPPDLLGETQYF. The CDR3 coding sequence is TGTGCCAGCAGCCCTCCTGACCTGCTCGGAGAGACCCAGTACTTC.

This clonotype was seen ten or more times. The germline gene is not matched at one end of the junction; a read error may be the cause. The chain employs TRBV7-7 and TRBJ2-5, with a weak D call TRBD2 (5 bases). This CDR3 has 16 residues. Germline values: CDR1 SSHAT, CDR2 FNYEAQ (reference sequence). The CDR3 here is CASSLEWRAGEETQYF. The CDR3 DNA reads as TGTGCTAGCAGCTTAGAGTGGCGGGCCGGAGAAGAGACCCAGTACTTC. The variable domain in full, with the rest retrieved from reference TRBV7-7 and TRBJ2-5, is GAGVSQSPRYKVTKRGQDVTLRCDPISSHATLYWYQQALGQGPEFLTYFNYEAQPDKSGLPSDRFSAERPEGSISTLTIQRTEQRDSAMYRCASSLEWRAGEETQYFGPGTRLLVL.

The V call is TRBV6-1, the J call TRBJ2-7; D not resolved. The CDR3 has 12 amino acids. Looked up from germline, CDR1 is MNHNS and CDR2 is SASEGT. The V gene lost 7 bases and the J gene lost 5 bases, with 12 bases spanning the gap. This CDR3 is CASTRQPHEQYF. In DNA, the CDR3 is TGTGCCAGCACCAGACAACCACACGAGCAGTACTTC.

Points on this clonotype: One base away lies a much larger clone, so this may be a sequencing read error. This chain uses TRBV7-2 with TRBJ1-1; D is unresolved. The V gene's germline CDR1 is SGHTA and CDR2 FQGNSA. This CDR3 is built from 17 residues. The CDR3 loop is CSSSLTPGPERNTEAFF. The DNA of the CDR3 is TGTTCCAGCAGCTTAACTCCCGGCCCGGAGAGGAACACTGAAGCTTTCTTT.

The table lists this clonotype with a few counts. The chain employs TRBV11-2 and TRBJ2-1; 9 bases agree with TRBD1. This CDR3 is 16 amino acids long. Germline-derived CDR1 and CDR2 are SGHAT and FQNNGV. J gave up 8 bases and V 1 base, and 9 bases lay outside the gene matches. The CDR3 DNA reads TGTGCCAGCAGCTTAGTTTTGGGGACAGGGCTTGATGAGCAGTTCTTC. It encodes CASSLVLGTGLDEQFF.

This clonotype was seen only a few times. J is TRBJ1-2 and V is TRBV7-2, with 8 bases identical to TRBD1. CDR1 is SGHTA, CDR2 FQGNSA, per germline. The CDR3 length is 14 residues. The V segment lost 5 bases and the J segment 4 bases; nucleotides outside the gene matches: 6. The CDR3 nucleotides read TGTGCCAGCAGCAACGACAGGGGCGGCTATGGCTACACCTTC. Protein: CASSNDRGGYGYTF.

The CDR3 DNA is TGCAGCGTTGCCGTTTTGGGGGACACTGAAGCTTTCTTT. The encoded protein is CSVAVLGDTEAFF. This rearrangement joins TRBV29-1 to TRBJ1-1; perhaps TRBD1 as D (5 bases). Deletions cut 4 bases from V and 3 bases from J, with 12 bases between. CDR3 size: 13 residues. Germline CDR1 is SQVTM and CDR2 is ANQGSEA.

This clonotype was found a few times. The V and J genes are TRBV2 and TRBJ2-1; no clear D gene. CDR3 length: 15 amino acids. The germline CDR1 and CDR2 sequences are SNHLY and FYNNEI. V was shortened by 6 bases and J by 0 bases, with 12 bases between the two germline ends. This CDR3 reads CASRWKRSSYNEQFF. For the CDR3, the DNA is TGTGCCAGCAGGTGGAAGCGAAGCTCCTACAATGAGCAGTTCTTC.

CDR3 in amino acids: CAISEEGAHTDTQYF. CDR3 sequence (DNA): TGTGCCATCAGTGAGGAGGGGGCCCACACAGATACGCAGTATTTT. The rearrangement links TRBV10-3 to TRBJ2-3; 7 bases agree with TRBD1. CDR3 length: 15 amino acids. Germline V gives CDR1 ENHRY, CDR2 SYGVKD. V lost 2 bases, J lost 2 bases, and 4 bases stayed unmatched.

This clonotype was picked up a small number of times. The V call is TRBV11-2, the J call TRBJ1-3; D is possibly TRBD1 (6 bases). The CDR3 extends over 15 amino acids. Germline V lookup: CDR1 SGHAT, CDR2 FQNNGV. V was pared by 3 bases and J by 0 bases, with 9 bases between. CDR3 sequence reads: CASSFGQHSGNTIYF. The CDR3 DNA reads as TGTGCCAGCAGCTTCGGACAGCACTCTGGAAACACCATATATTTT.

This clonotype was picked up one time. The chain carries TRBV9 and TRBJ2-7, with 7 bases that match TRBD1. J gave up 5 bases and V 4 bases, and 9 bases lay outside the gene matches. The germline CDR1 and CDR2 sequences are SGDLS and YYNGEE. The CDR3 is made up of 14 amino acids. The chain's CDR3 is CASSPRGNAHEQYF. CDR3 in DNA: TGTGCCAGCAGCCCCAGGGGGAATGCCCACGAGCAGTACTTC.

In DNA form, the CDR3 reads TGTGCCAGCAGCGTTAGCGGGGGGGCATCCGAGACCCAGTACTTC. Translation: CASSVSGGASETQYF. The J gene is TRBJ2-5, the V gene TRBV7-2; the match to TRBD2 covers 11 bases. Per germline, CDR1 SGHTA and CDR2 FQGNSA. CDR3 length equals 15 residues. Unmatched junction bases numbered 7, after V lost 5 bases and J lost 5 bases.

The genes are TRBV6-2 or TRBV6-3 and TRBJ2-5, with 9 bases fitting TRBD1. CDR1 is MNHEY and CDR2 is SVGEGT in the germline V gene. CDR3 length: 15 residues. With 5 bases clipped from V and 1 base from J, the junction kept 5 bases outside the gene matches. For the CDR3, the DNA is TGTGCCAGCAGTGGGGGACAGGGAAGCCAAGAGACCCAGTACTTC. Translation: CASSGGQGSQETQYF.